These 17 T cell receptor beta chains were all obtained from the same sample, sequenced in a study of T cells in Graves' hyperthyroidism and ophthalmopathy. Using RNA transcripts as the source, TCR beta CDR3 regions were amplified. TCR CDR3 underwent first-round RT-PCR with the HTBI primer set. TCRdb processed the multiplex PCR reads anew with MiXCR; each CDR3 protein has one entry. The sample holds more than 500,000 distinct CDR3 sequences; about half are singletons and the top ten take around 20%. Sample: peripheral blood or thyroid tissue (not recorded which). The receptor set was obtained from an adult woman with Graves' disease, either hyperthyroidism or ophthalmopathy (not recorded which).

This clonotype was found many times. The rearrangement joins TRBV9 to TRBJ1-5, with D unresolved. Germline-derived CDR1 and CDR2 are SGDLS and YYNGEE. The CDR3 runs to 12 residues. V was cut by 6 bases and J by 5 bases, with 9 bases left in between. DNA of the CDR3: TGTGCCAGCAAAGGAAGAGATCAGCCCCAGCATTTT. Amino acids: CASKGRDQPQHF.

This chain joins TRBV20-1 and TRBJ1-1; D unresolved. The CDR3 length is 16 residues. Germline CDR1 is DFQATT and CDR2 is SNEGSKA (reference sequence). Trimming removed 0 bases from V and 1 base from J, with 15 bases in between. The CDR3 loop is CSARERAYMQNTEAFF. As DNA, the CDR3 is TGCAGTGCTAGAGAAAGGGCATATATGCAGAACACTGAAGCTTTCTTT.

This sequence joins TRBV5-4 and TRBJ2-6; TRBD1 matches at 8 bases. Looked up from germline, CDR1 is SGHNT and CDR2 is YYREEE (reference sequence). The ends lost 4 bases at V and 0 bases at J; junction bases unmatched: 6. The CDR3 spans 17 residues. The CDR3 reads CASSDGQGVSGANVLTF. The CDR3 DNA reads TGTGCCAGCAGCGACGGACAGGGAGTCTCTGGGGCCAACGTCCTGACTTTC.

The rearrangement links TRBV5-1 to TRBJ1-5; possibly TRBD1 for D (6 bases). V was shortened by 4 bases and J by 5 bases, with 22 bases between the two germline ends. Per the germline V gene, CDR1 is SGHRS and CDR2 is YFSETQ. The CDR3 loop spans 17 amino acids. As DNA, the CDR3 is TGCGCCAGCAGCACTCCCCTCGGGGGGGCGCTGGATCAGCCCCAGCATTTT. Encoded protein: CASSTPLGGALDQPQHF.

V and J are TRBV7-2 and TRBJ2-5; a possible D gene is TRBD1 (6 bases). With the DNA end fitting TRBJ2-7 better, the J assignment may be wrong. The CDR3 sequence is 15 residues long. Germline loops: CDR1 SGHTA, CDR2 FQGNSA. CDR3 loop: CASSLFGTTTYEQYF. DNA of the CDR3: TGTGCCAGCAGCTTATTTGGGACAACCACCTACGAGCAGTACTTC.

The chain employs TRBV10-3 and TRBJ1-1, with 8 bases fitting TRBD1. V was clipped by 3 bases and J by 1 base; unmatched bases: 7. CDR1 is ENHRY, CDR2 SYGVKD, per germline. This CDR3 contains 16 residues. The CDR3 here is CAISDLRTGPNTEAFF. As DNA, the CDR3 is TGTGCCATCAGTGATCTCCGGACAGGGCCGAACACTGAAGCTTTCTTT.

The chain couples TRBV9 to TRBJ2-3; D possibly uses TRBD1 or TRBD2 (5 bases each). With 6 bases removed from V and 5 bases from J, the gap between germline ends came to 13 bases. The length of the CDR3 is 13 residues. Germline V gene lookup returns CDR1 SGDLS and CDR2 YYNGEE. CDR3 nucleotide sequence: TGTGCCAGCATGAGGGGCGAGAGAGATACGCAGTATTTT. The encoded protein is CASMRGERDTQYF.

Of note for this clonotype: Being one base from a much bigger clone, this may be a read error. The chain joins TRBV7-2 to TRBJ2-5; D is perhaps TRBD1 (5 bases). Germline V gene lookup returns CDR1 SGHTA and CDR2 FQGNSA. This CDR3 spans 12 amino acids. V lost 4 bases to trimming and J lost 7 bases, with 10 bases between them. As DNA, the CDR3 is TGTGCCAGCAGCTGCCTTACAGGGACCCAGTACTTC. Amino acid sequence: CASSCLTGTQYF.

In this sample, this clonotype turned up many times. The rearrangement links TRBV12-3 or TRBV12-4 to TRBJ1-1; the D is unclear. The CDR3 is 16 amino acids. The V end was cut by 5 bases, the J end by 0 bases, with 16 bases between. The chain's CDR3 is CASSANDYQLNTEAFF. Written as DNA, the CDR3 is TGTGCCAGCAGTGCTAACGATTACCAACTGAACACTGAAGCTTTCTTT.

Concerning this clonotype itself: A much more abundant neighbour one base away suggests this may be a read error. This chain connects TRBV9 to TRBJ2-7; TRBD2 is a possible D gene (6 bases). CDR3 length: 13 residues. Germline V gene data show CDR1 as SGDLS and CDR2 as YYNGEE. This CDR3 is CVSSVWDSSEQYF. CDR3 bases: TGTGTCAGCAGCGTATGGGACTCTTCAGAGCAGTACTTC.

This chain connects TRBV6-4 to TRBJ2-1, with 12 bases lining up with TRBD2. The CDR3 extends over 14 amino acids. The ends lost 6 bases at V and 8 bases at J; junction bases unmatched: 5. CDR1 MRHNA and CDR2 SNTAGT come from the germline V gene. CDR3 protein: CASSETSGSYEQFF. CDR3 in DNA: TGTGCCAGCAGCGAGACTAGCGGGAGTTATGAGCAGTTCTTC.

V and J are TRBV20-1 and TRBJ2-5, with a weak D call TRBD1 (6 bases). CDR1 is DFQATT and CDR2 is SNEGSKA in the germline V gene (reference sequence). Trimming pared 3 bases from V and 5 bases from J, leaving 13 bases between. The CDR3 covers 13 residues. The CDR3 loop is CSASGTIMETQYF. The CDR3 bases are TGCAGTGCTAGCGGGACAATCATGGAGACCCAGTACTTC.

This clonotype has a count of ten or more. V is TRBV12-3 or TRBV12-4 and J is TRBJ2-7; D call uncertain. Trimming shortened V by 4 bases and J by 0 bases, and 13 bases separated the two germline ends. The CDR3 contains 15 residues. CDR3 bases: TGTGCCAGCAGTTCCGACCAGATCCTCTCCTACGAGCAGTACTTC. Translating gives CASSSDQILSYEQYF.

This clonotype was recorded once. The chain uses TRBV20-1 and TRBJ1-2; unclear D gene. Germline CDR1 is DFQATT and CDR2 is SNEGSKA (reference sequence). The V gene lost 6 bases and the J gene lost 7 bases, with 12 bases spanning the gap. This CDR3 region has 11 residues. The CDR3 DNA is TGCAGTGCCGAATTCCCGCCTGGCTACACCTTC. Translation gives CSAEFPPGYTF.

This chain links TRBV19 with TRBJ1-5, with D maybe TRBD1 (5 bases). The CDR3 sequence is 13 residues long. Trimming left V 7 bases short and J 9 bases short, with 16 bases between. Germline CDR1 and CDR2: LNHDA and SQIVND (reference sequence). The CDR3 bases are TGTGCCAGTACCGACAGTCTGTTGACGCCCCAGCATTTT. This gives the protein CASTDSLLTPQHF.

In this sample, this clonotype turned up many times. The chain is built from TRBV6-1 and TRBJ2-5; 9 bases line up with TRBD2. Germline V gene sequence: CDR1 MNHNS, CDR2 SASEGT. The CDR3 extends over 14 amino acids. V trimming: 2 bases; J trimming: 5 bases; junction bases outside the gene matches: 3. The CDR3 sequence is CASSERLAAETQYF. The CDR3 nucleotides read TGTGCCAGCAGTGAACGACTAGCGGCCGAGACCCAGTACTTC.

As for this clonotype: A much more abundant neighbour one base away suggests this may be a read error. The rearrangement uses TRBV7-3 and TRBJ2-5; TRBD2 agrees at 10 bases. The CDR3 has 16 amino acids. Per germline, CDR1 SGHTA and CDR2 FQGTGA. This CDR3 reads CASSLSSGRATETQHF. The CDR3 DNA sequence: TGTGCCAGCAGCTTATCCAGCGGGAGGGCCACAGAGACCCAGCACTTC.